Listed here is a single TCR beta chain. No antigen is known for it. These data are taken from a study of T-cell memory formation after mild COVID-19. TCRalpha and TCRbeta libraries used 5'RACE with constant-segment primers and UMIs. TCRdb itself ran the 5' RACE reads through MiXCR, one entry per CDR3 protein. The table shows 95,000 to 110,000 distinct CDR3 sequences, with about 15% occurring only once. Notes on the study in general: Some clones that responded turned up in pre-infection memory, which suggests that cross-reactive memory joined in. Most CD4+ clones that shrank were in CM and EM, while CD8+ ones turned up in EMRA. Still unconfirmed is whether the second-wave clones peaking on day 37 recognized SARS-CoV-2.

The V end was cut by 5 bases, the J end by 5 bases, with 22 bases between. Germline CDR1 SGHVS, CDR2 FQNEAQ. This CDR3 comprises 17 residues. The chain carries TRBV7-8 and TRBJ1-5, with D maybe TRBD1 (5 bases). Sequenced material: PBMCs or a T cell subset sorted from them (not recorded which). The TCR was taken from a man younger than 35 who had mild COVID-19 (a few samples of this study predate the infection). Cell type and time point are not known. The CDR3 is CASSPPAGTPRDQPQHF. The CDR3, as DNA: TGTGCCAGCAGCCCACCCGCCGGGACCCCTCGGGATCAGCCCCAGCATTTT.